These 27 T cell receptor beta chains came from one sample sequenced in a study of T-cell reconstitution after alpha-beta-depleted transplantation in children (dated by TCRdb to 2015 to 2016). In light of the paper, this sample's treatment or condition label describes: allogeneic hematopoietic cell transplantation with graft depleted of TCRalphabeta T cells and CD19 B cells. The receptor library was made with PCR. TCRdb names Illumina HiSeq 2500 as the instrument used. Molecular barcoding was employed in the preparation of TCR libraries, with unique molecular identifiers being used to normalize TCRbeta repertoire quantification. TCRdb reran the public reads through fastp at Q25 and MiXCR, keeping productive beta chains. Identical CDR3 protein sequences are pooled into one entry, listed with their most common genes and DNA. Recorded for this sample are under 250,000 distinct CDR3 sequences; more than 20% of them occurred a single time. The top ten constitute about 5% of the sample.

Sequencing was performed on PBMCs, mostly from graft donor cells, taken 360 days after TCRalphabeta/CD19-depleted stem cell transplant. These receptors originate from a female patient younger than 10 who had a stem cell transplant for congenital amegakaryocytic thrombocytopenia, so the T cells may come from the graft donor.

The chain carries TRBV20-1 and TRBJ2-6; the D is unclear. The CDR3 consists of 16 residues. The V and J ends lost 1 base and 0 bases respectively, with 10 bases between them. The germline CDR1 and CDR2 sequences are DFQATT and SNEGSKA (reference sequence). The CDR3 spells CSARGDFLSGANVLTF. The CDR3 DNA follows: TGCAGTGCTAGAGGCGACTTTCTCTCTGGGGCCAACGTCCTGACTTTC.

This clonotype was seen more than once but under ten times. J is TRBJ1-1 and V is TRBV5-1; D unresolved. The germline CDR1 and CDR2 sequences are SGHRS and YFSETQ. This CDR3 region has 14 residues. V lost 0 bases to trimming and J lost 3 bases, with 9 bases between them. The CDR3 sequence: CASSLGERDTEAFF. In DNA, the CDR3 is TGCGCCAGCAGCTTGGGAGAAAGGGACACTGAAGCTTTCTTT.

This clonotype is a singleton in its sample. The chain has TRBV5-1 and TRBJ2-1, with 8 nucleotides matching TRBD2. Germline CDR1 is SGHRS and CDR2 is YFSETQ. Trimming cost V 4 bases and J 4 bases; bases outside gene matches: 7. CDR3 size: 15 residues. This chain's CDR3 is CASSIATSGYNEQFF. CDR3 nucleotide sequence: TGCGCCAGCAGCATTGCCACTAGCGGATACAATGAGCAGTTCTTC.

This clonotype has just a few counts. V and J are TRBV5-1 and TRBJ1-1; 7 bases are a match to TRBD1. CDR3 length: 20 amino acids. The germline CDR1 and CDR2 sequences are SGHRS and YFSETQ. With 0 bases clipped from V and 4 bases from J, the junction kept 21 bases outside the gene matches. The CDR3 sequence is CASSLAPLLLGGVYLTEAFF. CDR3 DNA sequence: TGCGCCAGCAGCTTGGCCCCACTACTACTAGGGGGCGTTTACCTCACTGAAGCTTTCTTT.

This clonotype showed up just a few times. The V gene is TRBV10-2, the J gene TRBJ1-5; TRBD1 matches at 11 bases. V dropped 8 bases and J dropped 2; count of bases not matched to a gene: 5. The V gene's germline CDR1 is WSHSY and CDR2 SAAADI. This CDR3 comprises 15 residues. The CDR3 loop is CASSSGQGGNQPQHF. The CDR3 DNA follows: TGCGCCAGCTCCTCGGGACAGGGGGGCAATCAGCCCCAGCATTTT.

This clonotype was detected ten times or more. The chain has TRBV29-1 and TRBJ2-1; the D gene is possibly TRBD1 (8 bases). The V end lost 4 bases, the J end lost 0 bases, and 19 bases lay between the germline ends. Per the germline V gene, CDR1 is SQVTM and CDR2 is ANQGSEA. The CDR3 spans 17 residues. This CDR3 reads CSVARGGQVVSYNEQFF. The CDR3 coding sequence is TGCAGCGTTGCAAGGGGGGGACAGGTCGTCTCCTACAATGAGCAGTTCTTC.

This clonotype was seen a handful of times. V usage is TRBV29-1 and J usage is TRBJ2-2, with no clear D. Per germline, CDR1 SQVTM and CDR2 ANQGSEA. V gave up 3 bases and J gave up 1 base, with 6 bases separating them. The length of the CDR3 is 13 residues. CDR3 protein: CSVDTKNTGELFF. DNA of the CDR3: TGCAGCGTTGATACCAAGAACACCGGGGAGCTGTTTTTT.

On this clonotype itself: Compared with germline, one end of the junction differs, possibly owing to a read error. The rearrangement links TRBV12-3 or TRBV12-4 to TRBJ2-6, with TRBD1 matching 11 bases. The CDR3 totals 16 residues. In DNA, the CDR3 is TGTGCCATCCCAGGACAGGGGGCTTCTGGGGCCAACGTCCGGACTTTC. It is translated as CAIPGQGASGANVRTF.

This clonotype was counted many times. The V and J genes are TRBV6-5 and TRBJ2-5; 9 bases are shared with TRBD2. The CDR3 loop spans 14 amino acids. Losses at the gene ends were 4 bases for V and 7 bases for J; bases not matched to a gene: 7. Germline V CDR1 and CDR2: MNHEY, SVGAGI. The CDR3 spells CASSLAGGPTTQYF. The CDR3 coding sequence is TGTGCCAGCAGTTTGGCGGGAGGGCCGACGACCCAGTACTTC.

This clonotype was seen only a few times. The V call is TRBV28, the J call TRBJ1-1; perhaps TRBD1 as D (6 bases). The CDR3 is 13 residues long. Trimming pared 5 bases from V and 11 bases from J, leaving 18 bases between. Germline values: CDR1 MDHEN, CDR2 SYDVKM. This CDR3 reads CASSPRHRARAFF. CDR3 bases: TGTGCCAGCAGTCCCCGACACAGGGCTAGGGCTTTCTTT.

This clonotype has a handful of counts. V gene TRBV7-2 combines with J gene TRBJ2-2, with TRBD2 matching over 10 bases. The CDR3 has 16 amino acids. Germline assignment: CDR1 SGHTA and CDR2 FQGNSA. V shed 0 bases, J shed 6 bases, and the junction held 4 bases outside the gene matches. The CDR3 DNA sequence: TGTGCCAGCAGCTTAGCCCCTAGCGGGAGTGCCGGGGAGCTGTTTTTT. Its protein product is CASSLAPSGSAGELFF.

The chain is built from TRBV21-1 and TRBJ2-1; TRBD1 reflects the table's D call only, with no check against the DNA. TRBV21-1 is deemed a pseudogene. This CDR3 contains 17 residues. The CDR3: CASSNVPAGTAYNEQFF. The CDR3 DNA sequence: TGTGCCAGCAGCAACGTCCCAGCCGGGACAGCGTACAATGAGCAGTTCTTC.

The chain recombines TRBV7-9 with TRBJ2-3; D ambiguous. V shed 11 bases and J shed 1 base, with 19 bases lying between them. Per germline, CDR1 SEHNR and CDR2 FQNEAQ (reference sequence). This CDR3 region has 15 residues. The DNA for the CDR3 is TGTGCCTACTCTGCATGGAGCTGGGGCACAGATACGCAGTATTTT. Encoded protein: CAYSAWSWGTDTQYF.

V and J are TRBV27 and TRBJ2-3; a weak D match, TRBD1 (6 bases). Trimming took 5 bases from V and 2 from J, leaving 8 bases between them. CDR1 MNHEY and CDR2 SMNVEV come from the germline V gene (reference sequence). The CDR3 totals 13 residues. The CDR3 bases are TGTGCCAGCAGTCGGACAGTCACAGATACGCAGTATTTT. Translating gives CASSRTVTDTQYF.

This clonotype was seen ten or more times. This rearrangement joins TRBV6-5 to TRBJ2-5; 7 positions match TRBD1. V shed 7 bases, J shed 4 bases, and the junction held 9 bases outside the gene matches. Germline V gives CDR1 MNHEY, CDR2 SVGAGI. The CDR3 is 14 amino acids. This chain's CDR3 is CASTLGQSGETQYF. CDR3 sequence (DNA): TGTGCCAGCACACTGGGACAGTCTGGAGAGACCCAGTACTTC.

V gene TRBV7-7 combines with J gene TRBJ2-1, with TRBD2 matching 11 bases. The germline V gene has CDR1 SSHAT and CDR2 FNYEAQ (reference sequence). V was pared by 5 bases and J by 6 bases, with 6 bases of the junction left unmatched. This CDR3 comprises 15 residues. The DNA for the CDR3 is TGTGCCAGCAGCCAACTAGCGGGAGTGCCCAATGAGCAGTTCTTC. It is translated as CASSQLAGVPNEQFF.

This clonotype was detected once. It may be a read error: a sequence one base away is much more abundant. The CDR3 region has the DNA TGTGCCAGCAGTTCCAGGGCAGGGGGGGATACGCAGTATTTT. Translated, it gives CASSSRAGGDTQYF. The chain recombines TRBV28 with TRBJ2-3; maybe TRBD1 (7 bases). CDR3 length: 14 residues. Trimming removed 4 bases from V and 6 bases from J, with 14 bases in between. Germline loops: CDR1 MDHEN, CDR2 SYDVKM. The full variable domain, with the rest looked up from reference TRBV28 and TRBJ2-3, is DVKVTQSSRYLVKRTGEKVFLECVQDMDHENMFWYRQDPGLGLRLIYFSYDVKMKEKGDIPEGYSVSREKKERFSLILESASTNQTSMYLCASSSRAGGDTQYFGPGTRLTVL.

The chain couples TRBV11-2 to TRBJ2-4, with TRBD2 identical over 9 bases. V shed 5 bases, J shed 9 bases, and the junction held 17 bases outside the gene matches. CDR1 is SGHAT, CDR2 FQNNGV, per germline. CDR3 length equals 17 residues. CDR3 nucleotide sequence: TGTGCCAGCAGCCCGGGACTAGCCAAGGCTCGCGGAGGCATTCAGTACTTC. Its protein product is CASSPGLAKARGGIQYF.

A word on this clonotype: A much more abundant neighbour one base away suggests this may be a read error. The chain uses TRBV28 and TRBJ2-7; no clear D gene. CDR1 is MDHEN and CDR2 is SYDVKM in the germline V gene. The CDR3 spans 11 residues. Trimming removed 3 bases from V and 8 bases from J, with 8 bases in between. CDR3 loop: CASSFTWQQYF. In DNA, the CDR3 is TGTGCCAGCAGTTTTACGTGGCAGCAGTACTTC. The whole variable domain, remainder taken from reference TRBV28 and TRBJ2-7, is DVKVTQSSRYLVKRTGEKVFLECVQDMDHENMFWYRQDPGLGLRLIYFSYDVKMKEKGDIPEGYSVSREKKERFSLILESASTNQTSMYLCASSFTWQQYFGPGTRLTVT.

This clonotype was seen many times. The chain carries TRBV6-2 or TRBV6-3 and TRBJ2-3; 7 nucleotides align to TRBD2. The germline V gene has CDR1 MNHEY and CDR2 SVGEGT. The CDR3 sequence is 17 residues long. Trimming at V came to 5 bases and at J to 2 bases, leaving 13 bases not matched to a gene. CDR3 region: CASSTGPSGVFTDTQYF. The CDR3 DNA follows: TGTGCCAGCAGTACGGGGCCTAGCGGAGTATTCACAGATACGCAGTATTTT.

This clonotype was seen only a few times. The chain employs TRBV20-1 and TRBJ2-1; D is possibly TRBD1 (5 bases). V was pared by 0 bases and J by 8 bases, with 14 bases between. The CDR3 is made up of 14 amino acids. Per germline, CDR1 DFQATT and CDR2 SNEGSKA (reference sequence). The CDR3 region is CSARDLRGRDEQFF. CDR3 nucleotide sequence: TGCAGTGCTAGAGATCTAAGGGGAAGGGATGAGCAGTTCTTC.

The V call is TRBV5-1, the J call TRBJ2-3; TRBD2 matches 9 bases. Germline values: CDR1 SGHRS, CDR2 YFSETQ. V lost 4 bases, J lost 4 bases, and 13 bases stayed unmatched. CDR3 length equals 17 residues. The CDR3 region is CASSQRGGAVRSDTQYF. The CDR3 bases are TGCGCCAGCAGCCAACGCGGGGGGGCAGTACGGTCAGATACGCAGTATTTT.

This clonotype was counted between two and nine times. The J gene is TRBJ2-1, the V gene TRBV6-5, with TRBD1 as a possible D gene (6 bases). Germline CDR1 reads MNHEY; CDR2 reads SVGAGI. Trimming left V 0 bases short and J 8 bases short, with 11 bases between. The CDR3 length is 14 residues. As DNA, the CDR3 is TGTGCCAGCAGTTACTCCACAGGGAGCGATGAGCAGTTCTTC. As protein: CASSYSTGSDEQFF.

In this sample, this clonotype turned up a few times. The J gene is TRBJ1-6, the V gene TRBV20-1; D is unresolved. With 6 bases removed from V and 8 bases from J, the gap between germline ends came to 20 bases. This CDR3 is built from 15 residues. Germline CDR1 and CDR2: DFQATT and SNEGSKA (reference sequence). The CDR3, as DNA: TGCAGTGCAGCCCACCTCTCACTAGAGGATTCACCCCTCCACTTT. Translated, it gives CSAAHLSLEDSPLHF.

V and J are TRBV5-1 and TRBJ2-5; tentative D call: TRBD1 (6 bases). V shed 2 bases and J shed 1 base, with 15 bases lying between them. Per the germline V gene, CDR1 is SGHRS and CDR2 is YFSETQ. The CDR3 totals 16 residues. For the CDR3, the DNA is TGCGCCAGCAGCTTTGGAACAGGGTTGGGCCAAGAGACCCAGTACTTC. This codes for CASSFGTGLGQETQYF.

V and J are TRBV7-8 and TRBJ2-1, with TRBD2 identical over 13 bases. The CDR3 covers 18 residues. The V gene's germline CDR1 is SGHVS and CDR2 FQNEAQ. V lost 1 base to trimming and J lost 3 bases; unmatched junction nucleotides: 6. The DNA for the CDR3 is TGTGCCAGCAGCTTAGACTTCGGACTAGCGGGAGACTACAATGAGCAGTTCTTC. Encoded protein: CASSLDFGLAGDYNEQFF.

A few counts support this clonotype. The CDR3 region has the DNA TGTGCCATCAACCCGGGACAGGGGGAAGTGGGCTACAATGAGCAGTTCTTC. Translating it yields CAINPGQGEVGYNEQFF. The V call is TRBV10-3, the J call TRBJ2-1, with TRBD1 identical over 11 bases. The CDR3 spans 17 residues. Trimming removed 7 bases from V and 3 bases from J; junction bases left unmatched: 11. The V gene's germline CDR1 is ENHRY and CDR2 SYGVKD.